These 31 T cell receptor beta chains share one sample of origin, sequenced in a study of glioma-infiltrating T cells (dated by TCRdb to about 2016). Sequencing was carried out with an Illumina MiSeq. The iRepertoire nested amplicon-rescue multiplex PCR (arm-PCR) platform was used to amplify TCR alpha and beta CDR3 regions from RNA. In TCRdb, the public reads were trimmed at Q25 with fastp and aligned with MiXCR, with productive beta chains retained. Identical CDR3 proteins give one entry, which carries the most common genes and DNA. The sample table records about 93,000 distinct CDR3 sequences; roughly 40% of these occur just once. The top ten clonotypes cover roughly two fifths of the sample. Sample: glioma tissue, nonneoplastic brain tissue, or PBMCs (not recorded which). The receptors shown here come from a human donor with low-grade glioma or glioblastoma, undergoing nonglioma brain surgery, or in good health (not recorded which).

This clonotype was detected ten times or more. This chain connects TRBV7-8 to TRBJ2-7, with 7 bases matching TRBD1. The CDR3 is made up of 15 amino acids. Unmatched junction bases numbered 12, after V lost 5 bases and J lost 5 bases. Germline V gene sequence: CDR1 SGHVS, CDR2 FQNEAQ. CDR3 in DNA: TGTGCCAGCAGCCCCCGACAGGGATCGGTGAACGAGCAGTACTTC. Translation: CASSPRQGSVNEQYF.

The table lists this clonotype with many counts. The chain joins TRBV3-1 to TRBJ1-6; 9 bases map to TRBD1. V was clipped by 5 bases and J by 8 bases; unmatched bases: 4. Germline CDR1 is LGHDT and CDR2 is YNNKEL (reference sequence). The CDR3 consists of 14 residues. The CDR3: CASSFGQGHSPLHF. The CDR3 DNA follows: TGTGCCAGCAGCTTCGGACAGGGGCATTCACCCCTCCACTTT.

The chain carries TRBV7-6 and TRBJ2-1; 7 nucleotides agree with TRBD2. Germline values: CDR1 SGHVS, CDR2 FNYEAQ. The CDR3 consists of 15 residues. After removal of 1 base from V and 10 bases from J, the junction contained 10 bases not matched to a gene. The CDR3 sequence is CASSLGPGGNYEQFF. The CDR3 DNA reads TGTGCCAGCAGCTTAGGTCCGGGAGGTAACTACGAGCAGTTCTTC.

This clonotype has ten or more counts. The chain recombines TRBV7-2 with TRBJ2-7; 8 nucleotides align to TRBD1. The trim removed 4 bases at V and 3 bases at J, leaving 5 bases unmatched. The CDR3 runs to 14 residues. The V gene's germline CDR1 is SGHTA and CDR2 FQGNSA. The CDR3 region has the DNA TGTGCCAGCAGCTCCGACAGGGGACGCTACGAGCAGTACTTC. It yields the protein CASSSDRGRYEQYF.

The sample holds many counts of this clonotype. This chain joins TRBV2 and TRBJ2-1, with TRBD2 matching 9 bases. The CDR3 is 14 residues long. V was clipped by 7 bases and J by 6 bases; unmatched bases: 7. Germline V gene data show CDR1 as SNHLY and CDR2 as FYNNEI. In nucleotides, the CDR3 is TGTGCCAGCACCCAAAGGACTAGCGCCAATGAGCAGTTCTTC. It codes for CASTQRTSANEQFF.

This clonotype was seen many times. The chain is built from TRBV5-1 and TRBJ1-2, with TRBD1 matching over 11 bases. Germline loops: CDR1 SGHRS, CDR2 YFSETQ. The CDR3 length is 13 residues. V shed 4 bases, J shed 8 bases, and the junction held 4 bases outside the gene matches. The chain's CDR3 is CASSTGTGGGYTF. In DNA, the CDR3 is TGCGCCAGCAGCACGGGGACAGGGGGAGGCTACACCTTC. The entire variable domain, with the rest obtained from reference TRBV5-1 and TRBJ1-2, is as follows: KAGVTQTPRYLIKTRGQQVTLSCSPISGHRSVSWYQQTPGQGLQFLFEYFSETQRNKGNFPGRFSGRQFSNSRSEMNVSTLELGDSALYLCASSTGTGGGYTFGSGTRLTVV.

This clonotype was seen many times. The chain links TRBV20-1 to TRBJ2-7; 7 nucleotides match TRBD1. J gave up 3 bases and V 4 bases, and 9 bases lay outside the gene matches. This CDR3 spans 14 amino acids. Looked up from germline, CDR1 is DFQATT and CDR2 is SNEGSKA (reference sequence). The CDR3 protein is CSANGQVDFYEQYF. CDR3 bases: TGCAGTGCTAATGGACAGGTAGACTTCTACGAGCAGTACTTC.

This clonotype was counted many times. The rearrangement joins TRBV29-1 to TRBJ2-1, with 11 bases aligning to TRBD2. Germline assignment: CDR1 SQVTM and CDR2 ANQGSEA. The CDR3 sequence is 14 residues long. V shed 7 bases and J 7 bases; nucleotides not matched to a gene: 9. CDR3 nucleotide sequence: TGCAGCGCTTTCACTAGCGGGAGAAGTAATGAGCAGTTCTTC. It translates to CSAFTSGRSNEQFF.

Notes on this clonotype: A single base separates this from a much larger clone, so it may be a read error. The chain recombines TRBV18 with TRBJ2-5; 9 bases fit TRBD1. The CDR3 totals 14 residues. Trimming at V came to 5 bases and at J to 3 bases, leaving 4 bases not matched to a gene. From germline, CDR1 is KGHSH and CDR2 LQKENI. CDR3 DNA sequence: TGTGCCAGCTCAACCAGACAGGGGGAAGAGACCCAGTACTTC. Protein product: CASSTRQGEETQYF.

The rearrangement joins TRBV4-1 to TRBJ1-1, with no clear D. Per germline, CDR1 MGHRA and CDR2 YSYEKL. The CDR3 is 12 residues long. V lost 2 bases, J lost 4 bases, and 5 bases lay in between. CDR3 amino acids: CASSQFATEAFF. CDR3 nucleotides: TGCGCCAGCAGCCAATTTGCCACTGAAGCTTTCTTT.

This clonotype was seen many times. A read error may produce the germline difference seen at one junction end. This chain uses TRBV18 with TRBJ2-1; possibly TRBD2 for D (5 bases). This CDR3 spans 14 amino acids. Germline-derived CDR1 and CDR2 are KGHSH and LQKENI. CDR3 loop: CASSPPSGYIEKFF. In nucleotides, the CDR3 is TGTGCCAGCTCACCACCCTCGGGGTATATTGAGAAGTTCTTC. Variable domain in full (rest from reference TRBV18 and TRBJ2-1): NAGVMQNPRHLVRRRGQEARLRCSPMKGHSHVYWYRQLPEEGLKFMVYLQKENIIDESGMPKERFSAEFPKEGPSILRIQQVVRGDSAAYFCASSPPSGYIEKFFGPGTRLTVL.

This rearrangement joins TRBV6-5 to TRBJ2-1; D perhaps matches TRBD2 (6 bases). The CDR3 has 14 amino acids. Per germline, CDR1 MNHEY and CDR2 SVGAGI. CDR3 protein: CDGAGSRAYNEQFF. The CDR3 coding sequence is TGTGACGGGGCGGGGAGTAGGGCCTACAATGAGCAGTTCTTC.

This clonotype was seen repeatedly, ten times or more. The gene calls are TRBV6-1 and TRBJ1-1, with D unclear. The CDR3 has 12 amino acids. V was cut by 5 bases and J by 4 bases, with 8 bases left in between. Germline-derived CDR1 and CDR2 are MNHNS and SASEGT. The CDR3 is CASSRRSTEAFF. The CDR3, as DNA: TGTGCCAGCAGTCGCCGTTCCACTGAAGCTTTCTTT.

This clonotype came up many times. The chain carries TRBV20-1 and TRBJ1-1, with D hard to call. Deletions cut 2 bases from V and 3 bases from J, with 19 bases between. The CDR3 contains 16 residues. CDR1 DFQATT and CDR2 SNEGSKA come from the germline V gene (reference sequence). CDR3 region: CSARNVQAGYYTEAFF. CDR3 nucleotides: TGCAGTGCTAGAAATGTCCAGGCAGGATACTACACTGAAGCTTTCTTT.

CDR3 residues: CASSFGEQRTNQETQYF. DNA for the CDR3: TGTGCCAGCAGTTTTGGAGAACAGCGCACCAACCAAGAGACCCAGTACTTC. The chain uses TRBV28 and TRBJ2-5, with D unresolved. V shed 3 bases and J shed 0 bases, with 17 bases lying between them. From germline, CDR1 is MDHEN and CDR2 SYDVKM. This CDR3 spans 17 amino acids.

This clonotype was seen ten or more times. This chain links TRBV3-1 with TRBJ2-5; D is unclear. Germline V gene lookup returns CDR1 LGHDT and CDR2 YNNKEL (reference sequence). Trimming cost V 1 base and J 4 bases, with 1 base left between them. This CDR3 spans 11 amino acids. The CDR3 loop is CASSQGETQYF. The CDR3 DNA is TGTGCCAGCAGCCAAGGAGAGACCCAGTACTTC.

This clonotype was seen ten or more times. V is TRBV3-1 and J is TRBJ1-2; no clear D gene. Looked up from germline, CDR1 is LGHDT and CDR2 is YNNKEL (reference sequence). This CDR3 has 15 residues. V lost 5 bases, J lost 8 bases, and 21 bases lay in between. CDR3 coding DNA: TGTGCCAGCAGCATCGGGGTCGGTGGACGTGGCGGCTACACCTTC. Translation: CASSIGVGGRGGYTF. Using reference TRBV3-1 and TRBJ1-2 for the parts outside the CDR3, the full variable domain is DTAVSQTPKYLVTQMGNDKSIKCEQNLGHDTMYWYKQDSKKFLKIMFSYNNKELIINETVPNRFSPKSPDKAHLNLHINSLELGDSAVYFCASSIGVGGRGGYTFGSGTRLTVV.

This clonotype was observed many times. This chain links TRBV19 with TRBJ2-7; 7 bases are shared with TRBD1. There are 13 residues in the CDR3. CDR1 and CDR2 (germline): LNHDA, SQIVND (reference sequence). Trimming cost V 5 bases and J 2 bases; bases outside gene matches: 3. CDR3 in amino acids: CASSGTAAYEQYF. CDR3 in DNA: TGTGCCAGTAGTGGGACAGCAGCCTACGAGCAGTACTTC.

The V call is TRBV5-1, the J call TRBJ2-2; 8 nucleotides agree with TRBD1. Germline trimming cut 1 base from V and 7 bases from J; bases unmatched to any gene: 6. Per the germline V gene, CDR1 is SGHRS and CDR2 is YFSETQ. This CDR3 has 15 amino acids. The CDR3 bases are TGCGCCAGCAGCTTGCAGGGGGCCGGTATCGGGGAGCTGTTTTTT. This gives the protein CASSLQGAGIGELFF.

In this sample, this clonotype turned up many times. The chain uses TRBV5-1 and TRBJ1-1; D is perhaps TRBD1 (6 bases). Looked up from germline, CDR1 is SGHRS and CDR2 is YFSETQ. V lost 2 bases to trimming and J lost 0 bases, with 11 bases between them. This CDR3 comprises 15 residues. For the CDR3, the DNA is TGCGCCAGCAGCTTAGGGGACACCATGAACACTGAAGCTTTCTTT. This codes for CASSLGDTMNTEAFF.

As to this clonotype: Germline and junction disagree at one end, which may indicate a read error. This rearrangement joins TRBV6-2 or TRBV6-3 to TRBJ1-1; TRBD1 matches 7 bases. Germline V CDR1 and CDR2: MNHEY, SVGEGT. The CDR3 is made up of 16 amino acids. CDR3 sequence: CASRKDRSPSGTEASF. The CDR3 bases are TGTGCCAGCAGGAAGGACAGGTCCCCATCGGGAACTGAAGCTTCCTTT.

This clonotype was detected many times. V is TRBV19 and J is TRBJ2-5; 10 nucleotides align to TRBD2. The CDR3 length is 16 residues. Trimming at V came to 3 bases and at J to 3 bases, leaving 7 bases not matched to a gene. The germline CDR1 and CDR2 sequences are LNHDA and SQIVND (reference sequence). The CDR3 bases are TGTGCCAGTAGTATGTCTAGCGGGGGACCGAAAGAGACCCAGTACTTC. Protein sequence: CASSMSSGGPKETQYF.

The table lists this clonotype with many counts. V usage is TRBV12-3 or TRBV12-4 and J usage is TRBJ2-7; TRBD1 aligns across 10 bases. V trimming: 6 bases; J trimming: 4 bases; junction bases outside the gene matches: 6. The CDR3 sequence is 14 residues long. The CDR3 region has the DNA TGTGCCAGCAGCCGGGACAGGGGAAATTACGAGCAGTACTTC. Protein sequence: CASSRDRGNYEQYF.

This clonotype was counted at least ten times. The chain is built from TRBV20-1 and TRBJ2-2; possibly TRBD1 for D (5 bases). V was pared by 1 base and J by 0 bases, with 9 bases between. The CDR3 extends over 15 amino acids. Germline CDR1 reads DFQATT; CDR2 reads SNEGSKA (reference sequence). In nucleotides, the CDR3 is TGCAGTGCTAGAGGTGACAGTGCGAACACCGGGGAGCTGTTTTTT. This encodes CSARGDSANTGELFF.

In this sample, this clonotype turned up many times. This chain links TRBV2 with TRBJ1-2; D not certain. The CDR3 totals 14 residues. V gave up 7 bases and J gave up 7 bases, with 19 bases separating them. Germline CDR1 is SNHLY and CDR2 is FYNNEI. The CDR3 DNA sequence: TGTGCCAGCACCCCCGAAGCGGACCAGAGTGGCTACACCTTC. Protein: CASTPEADQSGYTF.

Note on this clonotype: A much larger clone sits a single nucleotide away, making a read error possible. This rearrangement joins TRBV7-9 to TRBJ2-3; D remains unclear. Germline V CDR1 and CDR2: SEHNR, FQNEAQ (reference sequence). CDR3 length equals 14 residues. Between the trimmed V and J ends, which lost 3 bases and 4 bases, there was a span of 11 bases. In DNA form, the CDR3 reads TGTGCCAGCAGCTTCCCGGTGGTGGCAGATACGCAGTATTTT. Encoded protein: CASSFPVVADTQYF.

Concerning this clonotype itself: At one end the junction does not follow the germline gene, possibly because of a read error. The genes are TRBV2 and TRBJ2-7, with D unclear. Germline CDR1 reads SNHLY; CDR2 reads FYNNEI. The CDR3 runs 12 residues. The DNA for the CDR3 is TGTGCCAGCAAAGTCTTCTCCTACAAGCAGTACTTC. The encoded protein is CASKVFSYKQYF.

About this clonotype itself: A clone one base away is much larger, so this may be a read error. This chain uses TRBV29-1 with TRBJ2-5; no firm D call. Germline V lookup: CDR1 SQVTM, CDR2 ANQGSEA. The CDR3 spans 13 residues. CDR3 coding DNA: TGCAGAGTTATCTTGATTGGACGAGGGACCCAGTACTTC. This sequence encodes CRVILIGRGTQYF.

In regard to this clonotype: This may be a read error: a much more frequent sequence differs by one nucleotide. This chain joins TRBV3-1 and TRBJ2-1, with 8 nucleotides matching TRBD2. The J segment lost 5 bases and the V segment lost 4 bases, leaving 7 bases of the junction unmatched. Germline V gene data show CDR1 as LGHDT and CDR2 as YNNKEL (reference sequence). CDR3 length: 15 residues. The CDR3 coding sequence is TGTGCCAGCAGCCGGAATAGCGGGACACACAATGAGCAGTTCTTC. Its protein product is CASSRNSGTHNEQFF.

Worth noting for this clonotype: This may arise from a read error, as a much more abundant clone is one base away. The chain joins TRBV18 to TRBJ2-1; TRBD2 matches at 12 bases. The CDR3 runs to 15 residues. The germline V gene encodes CDR1 KGHSH and CDR2 LQKENI. In DNA, the CDR3 is TGTGCCAGCTCCCCTAGGACTAGCGGGGACAATGAGAAGTTCTTC. Translation: CASSPRTSGDNEKFF.

This clonotype has at least ten counts. The chain uses TRBV6-1 and TRBJ2-3; 9 bases agree with TRBD1. The trim removed 1 base at V and 5 bases at J, leaving 4 bases unmatched. Germline CDR1 MNHNS, CDR2 SASEGT. The CDR3 runs to 15 residues. In DNA, the CDR3 is TGTGCCAGCAGTGAAGGGAACAGGGGGCGAGATACGCAGTATTTT. It is translated as CASSEGNRGRDTQYF.